The 4 T cell receptor beta chains presented below share a single source sample, sequenced in a study of blood T cell repertoires in COVID-19. The protocol was immunoSEQ multiplex PCR, while the TCRdb copy is restricted to in-frame clones and leaves out a portion. The sample consists of under 90,000 clones, 60% to 75% of them appearing once. The sample consisted of peripheral blood. The source is a man over 45 with active or convalescent COVID-19.

The CDR3 DNA reads as TGTGCCAGCAGTTACTCTGGCTGGCAGCCCCAGCATTTT. Its protein is CASSYSGWQPQHF. This rearrangement joins TRBV6-5 to TRBJ1-5; the D is unclear. V was trimmed by 0 bases and J by 7 bases, leaving 7 bases between them. The CDR3 totals 13 residues. CDR1 and CDR2 (germline): MNHEY, SVGAGI.

CDR3: CASSSLAGGPYNEQFF. Written as DNA, the CDR3 is TGTGCCAGCAGTTCCCTAGCGGGGGGGCCCTACAATGAGCAGTTCTTC. V and J are TRBV27 and TRBJ2-1; 12 bases agree with TRBD2. CDR1 is MNHEY, CDR2 SMNVEV, per germline (reference sequence). The CDR3 consists of 16 residues. V dropped 4 bases and J dropped 2; count of bases not matched to a gene: 3.

The rearrangement joins TRBV9 to TRBJ2-1; 7 nucleotides line up with TRBD2. V lost 3 bases and J lost 5; bases outside the gene matches: 14. The CDR3 has 17 amino acids. From germline, CDR1 is SGDLS and CDR2 YYNGEE. The CDR3 DNA sequence: TGTGCCAGCAGCGGATTAGAGGGGTCAGGGAGGGACAATGAGCAGTTCTTC. Translation: CASSGLEGSGRDNEQFF.

J is TRBJ1-1 and V is TRBV6-5; D is possibly TRBD1 (5 bases). The germline CDR1 and CDR2 sequences are MNHEY and SVGAGI. Trimming cost V 0 bases and J 4 bases, with 15 bases left between them. The CDR3 totals 16 residues. The CDR3 loop reads CASSYSNYGGGTEAFF. DNA for the CDR3: TGTGCCAGCAGTTACTCGAATTACGGGGGTGGCACTGAAGCTTTCTTT.